A single sample gave rise to the 10 T cell receptor beta chains below, sequenced in a study of blood T cell repertoires in COVID-19. Here immunoSEQ multiplex PCR was the method, and the copy in TCRdb shows in-frame clones only, minus some. The sample holds over 85,000 clones; approximately 90% are singletons and the top ten take around 14%. Sequences were obtained from peripheral blood. These receptors came from a male donor with acute or convalescent COVID-19.

The rearrangement joins TRBV5-1 to TRBJ1-1; 9 bases are a match to TRBD1. Unmatched junction bases numbered 9, after V lost 0 bases and J lost 6 bases. The CDR3 loop spans 16 amino acids. Germline assignment: CDR1 SGHRS and CDR2 YFSETQ. CDR3 in DNA: TGCGCCAGCAGCTTGGCGCTCCGGGACAGGGACGCTGAAGCTTTCTTT. This encodes CASSLALRDRDAEAFF.

The chain has TRBV28 and TRBJ1-5, with no clear D. Per the germline V gene, CDR1 is MDHEN and CDR2 is SYDVKM. The CDR3 contains 12 residues. The germline V and J ends were trimmed by 2 bases and 4 bases, with 3 bases remaining between them. The CDR3 spells CASSLENQPQHF. In nucleotides, the CDR3 is TGTGCCAGCAGTTTAGAGAATCAGCCCCAGCATTTT.

The V call is TRBV6-2 or TRBV6-3, the J call TRBJ2-5; the match to TRBD2 covers 7 bases. With V trimmed by 6 bases and J by 9 bases, 13 bases remained unmatched. Germline CDR1 MNHEY, CDR2 SVGEGT. The CDR3 consists of 14 residues. In nucleotides, the CDR3 is TGTGCCAGCAGCGACTACCAGAGCGGGACCTCCCAGTACTTC. It specifies CASSDYQSGTSQYF.

This clone has only one observation. The rearrangement uses TRBV27 and TRBJ2-7; maybe TRBD1 (6 bases). Germline lookup yields CDR1 MNHEY and CDR2 SMNVEV (reference sequence). This CDR3 region has 15 residues. V was pared by 4 bases and J by 5 bases, with 18 bases between. CDR3 nucleotide sequence: TGTGCCAGCAGTTCCCGCTTAACAGGGCGAAACGAGCAGTACTTC. This codes for CASSSRLTGRNEQYF.

This chain links TRBV30 with TRBJ1-6; 7 bases match TRBD1. CDR3 size: 13 residues. V lost 8 bases and J lost 9; bases outside the gene matches: 10. Germline V gives CDR1 GTSNPN, CDR2 SVGIG (reference sequence). The CDR3 here is CAGTTGKGSPLHF. CDR3 bases: TGTGCCGGGACGACAGGGAAAGGTTCACCCCTCCACTTT.

The J gene is TRBJ2-5, the V gene TRBV5-5; TRBD2 aligns across 12 bases. The length of the CDR3 is 15 residues. V lost 0 bases, J lost 4 bases, and 1 base stayed unmatched. Germline V gene lookup returns CDR1 SGHKS and CDR2 YYEKEE (reference sequence). CDR3 coding DNA: TGTGCCAGCAGCTTGGCACTAGCGGGGGGAGAGACCCAGTACTTC. Translation gives CASSLALAGGETQYF.

The chain has TRBV19 and TRBJ1-5; possibly TRBD1 for D (5 bases). V was cut by 6 bases and J by 0 bases, with 18 bases left in between. This CDR3 contains 17 residues. The germline V gene has CDR1 LNHDA and CDR2 SQIVND (reference sequence). This chain's CDR3 is CASSRRGTANSNQPQHF. The DNA for the CDR3 is TGTGCCAGTAGCCGGAGGGGTACAGCTAATAGCAATCAGCCCCAGCATTTT.

The V and J genes are TRBV5-4 and TRBJ1-6; TRBD1 matches 7 bases. Germline V gives CDR1 SGHNT, CDR2 YYREEE (reference sequence). This CDR3 contains 14 residues. V shed 4 bases and J 6 bases; nucleotides not matched to a gene: 4. CDR3 DNA sequence: TGTGCCAGCAGCCTCGACAGGGCTAATTCACCCCTCCACTTT. This encodes CASSLDRANSPLHF. Full variable domain (remainder filled in from reference TRBV5-4 and TRBJ1-6): ETGVTQSPTHLIKTRGQQVTLRCSSQSGHNTVSWYQQALGQGPQFIFQYYREEENGRGNFPPRFSGLQFPNYSSELNVNALELDDSALYLCASSLDRANSPLHFGNGTRLTVT.

V gene TRBV6-5 combines with J gene TRBJ1-2; no clear D gene. The CDR3 contains 13 residues. The V end was cut by 8 bases, the J end by 7 bases, with 17 bases between. CDR1 and CDR2 from the germline V gene are MNHEY and SVGAGI. CDR3 bases: TGTGCCAGCGGAACCTCGAGGAGGGTTGGCTACACCTTC. Protein sequence: CASGTSRRVGYTF.

The chain combines TRBV18 with TRBJ1-4; D not resolved. Trimming left V 1 base short and J 1 base short, with 7 bases between. The germline gives CDR1 KGHSH, CDR2 LQKENI. The CDR3 contains 15 residues. This CDR3 reads CASSPRHLTNEKLFF. The CDR3, as DNA: TGTGCCAGCTCACCACGACACCTAACTAATGAAAAACTGTTTTTT. Full variable domain (remainder filled in from reference TRBV18 and TRBJ1-4): NAGVMQNPRHLVRRRGQEARLRCSPMKGHSHVYWYRQLPEEGLKFMVYLQKENIIDESGMPKERFSAEFPKEGPSILRIQQVVRGDSAAYFCASSPRHLTNEKLFFGSGTQLSVL.